This T cell receptor (beta chain) stems from a study of cytotoxic CD8 clonotypes in ibrutinib-treated CLL. Study-level results: Clonality went up at the time of ibrutinib response, stayed stable in sustained remission, and later dropped back toward its baseline level at progression.

The method was immunoSEQ multiplex PCR; TCRdb's version includes in-frame clones alone and lacks a portion of them. The sample lists over 130,000 clones; around 80% were seen once. Concerning this clone itself: As yet, its antigen is unknown.

CDR3 length equals 14 residues. Germline-derived CDR1 and CDR2 are LNHDA and SQIVND (reference sequence). V gave up 2 bases and J gave up 3 bases; unmatched junction bases: 1. The chain combines TRBV19 with TRBJ2-7; TRBD2 agrees at 10 bases. This receptor was identified in a human donor with chronic lymphocytic leukemia. The sequences come from PBMCs, collected after 36 months of ibrutinib treatment. CDR3 in DNA: TGTGCCAGTAGTATAATAGCGGGAGGCTACGAGCAGTACTTC. It is translated as CASSIIAGGYEQYF.